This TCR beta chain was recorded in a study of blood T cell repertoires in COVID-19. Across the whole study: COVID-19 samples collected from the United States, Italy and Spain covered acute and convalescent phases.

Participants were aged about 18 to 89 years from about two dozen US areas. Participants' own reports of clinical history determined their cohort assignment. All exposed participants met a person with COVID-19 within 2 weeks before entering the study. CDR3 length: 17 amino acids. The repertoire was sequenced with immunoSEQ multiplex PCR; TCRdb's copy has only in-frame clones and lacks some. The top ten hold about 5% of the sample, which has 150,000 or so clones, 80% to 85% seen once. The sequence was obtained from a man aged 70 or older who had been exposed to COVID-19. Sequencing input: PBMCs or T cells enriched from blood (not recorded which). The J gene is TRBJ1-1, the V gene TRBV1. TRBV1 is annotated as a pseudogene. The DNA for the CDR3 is TGCACCAGCAGCCAAGATAAGGAGCGGGCAGAGAACACTGAAGCTTTCTTT. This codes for CTSSQDKERAENTEAFF.